This T cell receptor beta chain emerged from a study of control samples from healthy donors and cancer patients. Losses at the gene ends were 4 bases for V and 6 bases for J; bases not matched to a gene: 7. CDR1 and CDR2 from the germline V gene are SGHDT and YYEEEE. The CDR3 extends over 14 amino acids. Sequenced by immunoSEQ multiplex PCR; TCRdb stores in-frame clones only, minus some. The repertoire consists of about 220,000 clones, with around 94% occurring once and the leading ten covering approximately 1.5%. Sequenced: blood. This TCR derives from a man over 45 in good health. V gene TRBV5-6 combines with J gene TRBJ1-1; TRBD1 agrees at 9 bases. The CDR3 here is CASSPNRGQAEAFF. The CDR3 DNA is TGTGCCAGCAGCCCCAACAGGGGGCAGGCTGAAGCTTTCTTT. The whole variable domain, remainder taken from reference TRBV5-6 and TRBJ1-1, is DAGVTQSPTHLIKTRGQQVTLRCSPKSGHDTVSWYQQALGQGPQFIFQYYEEEERQRGNFPDRFSGHQFPNYSSELNVNALLLGDSALYLCASSPNRGQAEAFFGQGTRLTVV.